This paragraph reports one T cell receptor beta chain. There is no known antigen for this receptor. Base qualities are not at hand, and no much larger clone is one base apart. This record belongs to a study of early T cells in non-severe SARS-CoV-2 infection (TCRdb year 2021). Broadly, across the study: Bulk RNA from unsorted whole blood was used for TCR sequencing, so alpha and beta chains could not be paired. Study-wide conclusions, independent of this receptor: VDJdb matching was skewed toward anti-spike CD8 responses, so virus-specific expansions were likely underestimated and private and CD4 specificities were missed.

A case-control design nested within a healthcare worker cohort in London, UK, was used, with weekly nasopharyngeal swab PCR tests and blood sampling performed. Healthcare workers were enrolled in the week of the UK lockdown, from 23 to 31 March 2020, and were followed every week for up to roughly 15 weeks. Its CDR3 holds 13 amino acids, cysteine through phenylalanine. The DNA shown is the 39-base CDR3, in frame from base 1. V gives up 0 bases and J gives up 5 bases, and the segment between their germline ends measures 6 bases. CDR1 and CDR2, per the germline V gene (reference sequence), are MNHNY and SVGAGI. Library creation used 5' RACE. TCRdb lists the instrument as NextSeq 500. Unique molecular identifiers were attached to individual cDNA molecules in the TCR library protocol so that sequencing error and PCR bias could be corrected. Both TCR alpha and beta chains were sequenced, and tight co-correlation was observed between alpha and beta sequence abundances in each sample. The authors' analysis ran thus. Decombinator V4 was used to perform V gene, J gene and CDR3 annotation of TCR sequences. TCRs were defined as expanded if a significant change between any two time points was detected under a Poisson model with p below 0.0001. TCR abundances were normalised to the total number of TCRs sequenced per sample and expressed as counts per million. MAIT TCRs were defined by TRAV1-2 paired with TRAJ12, TRAJ20 or TRAJ33, and iNKT TCRs by TRAV10 paired with TRAJ18. VDJdb, accessed 1 November 2021, was searched for CMV, EBV and SARS-CoV-2 annotated TCRs, excluding TCRs annotated for multiple antigens. TCRdb applied fastp at Q25 and MiXCR to the public reads, then kept only in-frame beta chains. Rows matching on CDR3 protein sequence are summarized as one entry with the most common DNA and genes. It is TCRdb's table, rather than the study itself, that gives the V and J calls and clone size. This sample holds roughly 75,000 distinct CDR3 sequences; around 8.7% were observed only once. Together, the top ten hold around 4.6% of the sample.

The clonotype comes from an adult who was a healthcare worker with PCR-confirmed SARS-CoV-2 infection or an uninfected control (not recorded which). Recombination linked TRBV6-6 to TRBJ2-3; the D gene cannot be named for sure. The sample consisted of whole blood. The nucleotide sequence reads TGTGCCAGCAGTTACTCCAAACTAGATACGCAGTATTTT. Its protein reads: CASSYSKLDTQYF.